This entry features one T cell receptor (beta chain) sequence. The antigen is not known. Trimming took off 0 bases at V and 1 base at J, with 13 bases between the two ends. Germline CDR1 is LGHNA and CDR2 is YNFKEQ. The CDR3 contains 17 residues. The data originate from a study of shared clonotypes between healthy human individuals. Study results and limitations: It was the non-shared clonotypes that had lower generation probabilities than clonotypes shared by all four donors. Researchers found naive subsets generally carried larger estimated richness than memory subsets. Donors were few, which limited the genetic and exposure-history diversity represented.

CD45RO-negative, CCR7-positively selected cells formed the naive CD8 fraction, excluding terminally differentiated effector memory CD45RA+ cells. Among the donors, all were Caucasian adults who lived in Nashville, Tennessee. Assay: immunoSEQ multiplex PCR; the TCRdb copy retains only in-frame clones and omits some. Of about 2 million clones detected, about 95% appear once; the ten largest clones hold about 1.1%. The rearrangement joins TRBV4-2 to TRBJ1-5; maybe TRBD1 (6 bases). This sequence originates from a young man in good health. Sample: naive CD8+ T cells sorted from blood. CDR3 nucleotides: TGTGCCAGCAGCCAAGATGACGGGGGCATGAGCAATCAGCCCCAGCATTTT. Encoded protein: CASSQDDGGMSNQPQHF.